The entry below gives a single TCR beta chain sequence along with its context. Its matching antigen is unknown. The data were taken from a study of metastatic and nonmetastatic thyroid tumors. Study results and limitations: Malignant thyroid tumors reportedly exceeded benign nodules significantly in TCR beta diversity, with the difference appearing in blood and tumor.

Trimming took 6 bases from V and 1 from J; bases not matched to a gene: 12. This CDR3 is 15 amino acids long. The germline V gene encodes CDR1 DFQATT and CDR2 SNEGSKA (reference sequence). Per the authors' pipeline: In papillary thyroid cancer, a distant-metastasis classifier was built using CDR3 differences across clinicopathological groups. TCRdb re-clonotyped the PCR reads through MiXCR. The V and J calls were determined by TCRdb, not by the authors. The repertoire holds roughly 40,000 clones, 9.5% to 13% seen once, with roughly 10% in the top ten. Every patient was untreated before thyroid surgery.

The sample was blood. The chain combines TRBV20-1 with TRBJ2-7; 7 nucleotides agree with TRBD1. This sequence was found in a male donor with papillary thyroid cancer or a benign thyroid nodule (not recorded which). Some clones in this sample may be carry-over from other donors' samples. The CDR3 reads CSAPGIGGMSYEQYF. Here the CDR3 DNA reads TGCAGTGCACCGGGAATAGGGGGCATGTCCTACGAGCAGTACTTC.